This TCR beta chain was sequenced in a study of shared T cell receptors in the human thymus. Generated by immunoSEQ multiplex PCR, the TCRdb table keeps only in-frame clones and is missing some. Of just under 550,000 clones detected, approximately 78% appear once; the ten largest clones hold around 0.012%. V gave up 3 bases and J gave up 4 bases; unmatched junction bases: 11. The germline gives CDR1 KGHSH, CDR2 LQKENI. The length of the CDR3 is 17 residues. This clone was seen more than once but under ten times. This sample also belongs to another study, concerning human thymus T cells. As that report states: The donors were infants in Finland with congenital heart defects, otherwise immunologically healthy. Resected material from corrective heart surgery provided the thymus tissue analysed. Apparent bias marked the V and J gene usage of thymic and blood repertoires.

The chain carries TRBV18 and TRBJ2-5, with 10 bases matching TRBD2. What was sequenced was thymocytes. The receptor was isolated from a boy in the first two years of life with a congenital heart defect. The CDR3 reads CASSPPRLAGVRETQYF. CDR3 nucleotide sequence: TGTGCCAGCTCACCTCCGAGGCTAGCGGGAGTCCGAGAGACCCAGTACTTC.